The TCR beta chain described here comes from a study of T cells expressing NK-cell markers. Study-level points and caveats: The same clonotypes also predominated in the CD3+CD56-NKG2C+ fraction of several donors. About six donors showed dominant NKG2C+ clonotypes comprising about 1.0-7.5% of their CD8+ T cells.

TCRdb reprocessed the 5' RACE reads and stores each CDR3 protein as one record, lacking DNA. The sample data list 300,000 to 500,000 distinct CDR3 sequences. Of note for this clonotype: Its antigen is not known.

Looked up from germline, CDR1 is SGHTA and CDR2 is FQGNSA. The CDR3 length is 15 residues. The receptor comes from a woman in her forties or fifties in good health. V and J are TRBV7-2 and TRBJ2-5; TCRdb designates TRBD2, a call that cannot be tested without DNA. The sequenced sample was blood T cells: a sorted CD56 or NKG2C T cell subset, CD4+ or CD8+ T cells, or bulk PBMC T cells (not recorded which). Here the CDR3 reads CASSELAGVLQTQYF.